Presented here are 11 T cell receptor beta chains from one specimen sequenced in a study of control samples from healthy donors and cancer patients. Using immunoSEQ multiplex PCR, the repertoire was profiled, and TCRdb retains in-frame clones only, with some absent. The sample contains about 150,000 clones, 92% of which appear only once. Sequenced input: blood. The source is a woman aged 30 to 39 in good health.

This clone was found once. The chain couples TRBV3-1 (or the pseudogene TRBV3-2) to TRBJ1-1; TRBD1 aligns across 9 bases. This CDR3 is built from 16 residues. Germline V gene data show CDR1 as LGHDT and CDR2 as YNNKEL (reference sequence). J gave up 0 bases and V 4 bases, and 6 bases lay outside the gene matches. CDR3 protein: CASSPPGTGLNTEAFF. The CDR3 region has the DNA TGTGCCAGCAGCCCCCCCGGGACAGGGTTGAACACTGAAGCTTTCTTT.

The chain has TRBV24-1 and TRBJ2-1, with 11 nucleotides matching TRBD2. The V gene's germline CDR1 is KGHDR and CDR2 SFDVKD. V was clipped by 2 bases and J by 5 bases; unmatched bases: 16. This CDR3 has 20 residues. CDR3 protein: CATSDSDRVVTSGSHNEQFF. The CDR3 DNA reads as TGTGCCACCAGTGATTCGGACAGGGTTGTAACTAGCGGGAGTCACAATGAGCAGTTCTTC.

This clone was detected once. DNA for the CDR3: TGTGCCACCAGTGATTCGCACAGGGCGGACACCGGGGAGCTGTTTTTT. Translated, it gives CATSDSHRADTGELFF. The V gene is TRBV24-1, the J gene TRBJ2-2; maybe TRBD1 (6 bases). The CDR3 extends over 16 amino acids. The V end lost 2 bases, the J end lost 3 bases, and 12 bases lay between the germline ends. Germline V CDR1 and CDR2: KGHDR, SFDVKD.

The chain uses TRBV9 and TRBJ2-1; D is perhaps TRBD2 (6 bases). V was clipped by 4 bases and J by 3 bases, with 20 bases between them. The germline V gene has CDR1 SGDLS and CDR2 YYNGEE. CDR3 length equals 17 residues. The DNA for the CDR3 is TGTGCCAGCAGCCTTGAGGAGGGTCTCGAAGGCTACAATGAGCAGTTCTTC. Residues: CASSLEEGLEGYNEQFF.

The chain couples TRBV5-1 to TRBJ1-2; D remains ambiguous. The CDR3 has 12 residues. Germline lookup yields CDR1 SGHRS and CDR2 YFSETQ. V was trimmed by 4 bases and J by 4 bases, leaving 8 bases between them. In DNA, the CDR3 is TGCGCCAGCAGCCAAGACCGCTATGGCTACACCTTC. Amino acids: CASSQDRYGYTF.

The CDR3 DNA sequence: TGTGCCAGCAGCCAAGATCTCGTACGGGAGGGCCGGGAGCAGTACTTC. Translated: CASSQDLVREGREQYF. The chain combines TRBV4-2 with TRBJ2-7; 8 nucleotides agree with TRBD2. With 0 bases clipped from V and 7 bases from J, the junction kept 11 bases outside the gene matches. Looked up from germline, CDR1 is LGHNA and CDR2 is YNFKEQ. The CDR3 runs 16 residues.

The rearrangement joins TRBV7-9 to TRBJ1-6; TRBD1 might be the D (6 bases). The CDR3 consists of 14 residues. V lost 5 bases and J 7 bases, leaving 12 bases between the germline ends. Germline-derived CDR1 and CDR2 are SEHNR and FQNEAQ (reference sequence). CDR3 sequence: CASSHGQTNSPLHF. CDR3 in DNA: TGTGCCAGCAGCCACGGACAGACCAATTCACCCCTCCACTTT.

CDR3 DNA sequence: TGTGCCAGCTCACCGGAGCAGGACGAGCAGTACTTC. As protein: CASSPEQDEQYF. The chain couples TRBV18 to TRBJ2-7; D unclear. CDR3 size: 12 residues. V was cut by 3 bases and J by 5 bases, with 8 bases left in between. Germline CDR1 KGHSH, CDR2 LQKENI.

DNA for the CDR3: TGCGCCAGCAGCCAAGTCGGTCCGGCGGAAGAGCAGTACTTC. Translating it yields CASSQVGPAEEQYF. This chain joins TRBV4-1 and TRBJ2-7; D call uncertain. Trimming cost V 1 base and J 7 bases, with 14 bases left between them. In germline, CDR1 is MGHRA, CDR2 YSYEKL. The CDR3 length is 14 residues.

The V gene is TRBV27, the J gene TRBJ2-3; 9 positions match TRBD2. The junction had 6 bases not matched to a gene; V was cut back by 6 bases and J by 2 bases. Germline V CDR1 and CDR2: MNHEY, SMNVEV (reference sequence). CDR3 length equals 15 residues. This CDR3 reads CASRYLAGNTDTQYF. The DNA for the CDR3 is TGTGCCAGCAGGTACCTAGCGGGAAACACAGATACGCAGTATTTT.

This clone has just one count. V is TRBV11-2 and J is TRBJ2-6; 9 bases match TRBD1. Germline-derived CDR1 and CDR2 are SGHAT and FQNNGV. V lost 4 bases, J lost 2 bases, and 3 bases stayed unmatched. This CDR3 spans 16 amino acids. The CDR3 is CASSSTGGAGANVLTF. In nucleotides, the CDR3 is TGTGCCAGCAGCTCTACAGGGGGCGCTGGGGCCAACGTCCTGACTTTC.